This record covers a single T cell receptor (beta chain). Germline values: CDR1 ENHRY, CDR2 SYGVKD. Trimming pared 6 bases from V and 2 bases from J, leaving 17 bases between. CDR3 length: 15 amino acids. This sample is drawn from a study of control samples from healthy donors and cancer patients. This table comes from immunoSEQ multiplex PCR, and its TCRdb copy is limited to in-frame clones, with some not included. The table records roughly 150,000 clones, roughly 93% of them present only once. This sequence joins TRBV10-3 and TRBJ2-7; the D gene is possibly TRBD1 (6 bases). The sequence was collected from a man between 45 and 60 years old in good health. The sequenced sample consisted of blood. The CDR3 bases are TGTGCCATCAGAGAACGACAGGTAGAGACCTACGAGCAGTACTTC. It codes for CAIRERQVETYEQYF.